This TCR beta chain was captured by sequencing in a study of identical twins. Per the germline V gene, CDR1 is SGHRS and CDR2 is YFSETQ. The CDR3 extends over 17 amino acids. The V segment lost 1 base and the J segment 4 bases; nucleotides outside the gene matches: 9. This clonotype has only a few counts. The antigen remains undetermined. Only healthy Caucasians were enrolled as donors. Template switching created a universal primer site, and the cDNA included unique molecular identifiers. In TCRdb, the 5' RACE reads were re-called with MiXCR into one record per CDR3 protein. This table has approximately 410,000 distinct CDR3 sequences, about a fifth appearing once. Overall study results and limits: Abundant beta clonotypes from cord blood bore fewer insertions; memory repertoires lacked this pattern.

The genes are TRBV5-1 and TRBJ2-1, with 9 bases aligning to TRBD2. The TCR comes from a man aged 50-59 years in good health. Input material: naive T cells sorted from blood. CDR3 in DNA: TGCGCCAGCAGCTTGCCCCCGGGGACTAGCATGTACAATGAGCAGTTCTTC. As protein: CASSLPPGTSMYNEQFF.